The rows below give T cell receptor beta chains drawn from one sample of a study of T cell responses to AZD1222 COVID-19 vaccine. Some clones are missing from TCRdb's copy, which holds only in-frame ones; the method was immunoSEQ multiplex PCR. There are some 190,000 clones in the sample; 80% to 90% occur only once, and 6.9% lies in the top ten. Sequenced here: peripheral blood, sampled on day 0 of AZD1222 vaccination. All receptors come from an adult in good health. CDR3s include the opening cysteine and the closing phenylalanine or tryptophan. A D gene is named only where the DNA matches it firmly. Size values are once, few and many counts, or a class for expanded clones, and some rows have none.

clone size: -; D gene: -; J gene: TRBJ1-1; V gene: TRBV4-1; CDR3 DNA: TGCGCCAGCAGCCAGCAGGAGAACACTGAAGCTTTCTTT; CDR3 protein: CASSQQENTEAFF
clone size: -; D gene: -; J gene: TRBJ1-2; V gene: TRBV7-2; CDR3 DNA: TGTGCCAGCAGCTTAGAAGTCTATGGCTACACCTTC; CDR3 protein: CASSLEVYGYTF
clone size: -; D gene: -; J gene: TRBJ1-2; V gene: TRBV5-6; CDR3 DNA: TGTGCCAGCAGCTTGGTCAACAGGGCGAACTATGGCTACACCTTC; CDR3 protein: CASSLVNRANYGYTF
clone size: once; D gene: -; J gene: TRBJ1-4; V gene: TRBV6-2/TRBV6-3; CDR3 DNA: TGTGCCAGCAGTTCCCGCCCGCCGGTCAACAGGCCGTTTTTT; CDR3 protein: CASSSRPPVNRPFF
clone size: -; D gene: -; J gene: TRBJ2-7; V gene: TRBV11-2; CDR3 DNA: TGTGCCAGCAGCTTAATTCTCGGCAGGAGCTCCTACGAGCAGTACTTC; CDR3 protein: CASSLILGRSSYEQYF
clone size: -; D gene: -; J gene: TRBJ1-1; V gene: TRBV9; CDR3 DNA: TGTGCCAGCAGCGCTCAGAGAGGTGGAGGAAACACTGAAGCTTTCTTT; CDR3 protein: CASSAQRGGGNTEAFF
clone size: -; D gene: -; J gene: TRBJ1-2; V gene: TRBV2; CDR3 DNA: TGTGCCAGCAGTGTAGGACGGAACTATGGCTACACCTTC; CDR3 protein: CASSVGRNYGYTF
clone size: -; D gene: -; J gene: TRBJ1-5; V gene: TRBV4-1; CDR3 DNA: TGCGCCAGCAGCCAAGGTCTAGCCAGGGGAAATCAGCCCCAGCATTTT; CDR3 protein: CASSQGLARGNQPQHF
clone size: -; D gene: -; J gene: TRBJ1-5; V gene: TRBV24-1; CDR3 DNA: TGTGCCACCAGTGGAGGGACACCCAATCAGCCCCAGCATTTT; CDR3 protein: CATSGGTPNQPQHF
clone size: -; D gene: -; J gene: TRBJ1-5; V gene: TRBV6-5; CDR3 DNA: TGTGCCAGCAGCAGGGTAGGCAGCAATCAGCCCCAGCATTTT; CDR3 protein: CASSRVGSNQPQHF
clone size: -; D gene: TRBD1; J gene: TRBJ1-5; V gene: TRBV2; CDR3 DNA: TGTGCCAGCAACGACAGGGCCCAGCCCCAGCATTTT; CDR3 protein: CASNDRAQPQHF
clone size: -; D gene: -; J gene: TRBJ2-3; V gene: TRBV28; CDR3 DNA: TGTGCCAGCAGTTTACAGGGCCCAGATACGCAGTATTTT; CDR3 protein: CASSLQGPDTQYF
clone size: -; D gene: TRBD1; J gene: TRBJ1-2; V gene: TRBV4-2; CDR3 DNA: TGTGCCAGCAGCCAAGATTCTCCTCGTACAAGGGGGCCCTATGGCTACACCTTC; CDR3 protein: CASSQDSPRTRGPYGYTF
clone size: -; D gene: -; J gene: TRBJ1-1; V gene: TRBV18; CDR3 DNA: TGTGCCAGCTCACCACGGGGGGAACATCAGAATAAAGCTTTCTTT; CDR3 protein: CASSPRGEHQNKAFF
clone size: -; D gene: TRBD1; J gene: TRBJ1-6; V gene: TRBV25-1; CDR3 DNA: TGTGCCAGCAGCCAGACAGGGGGTGATTCACCCCTCCACTTT; CDR3 protein: CASSQTGGDSPLHF
clone size: -; D gene: TRBD1; J gene: TRBJ2-7; V gene: TRBV2; CDR3 DNA: TGTGCCAGCAGTGGCCGGGACAGGCCCTACGAGCAGTACTTC; CDR3 protein: CASSGRDRPYEQYF
clone size: -; D gene: -; J gene: TRBJ2-1; V gene: TRBV5-1; CDR3 DNA: TGCGCCAGCAGCAGAATGCCGGGACCACCCCGGGACTTATACAATGAGCAGTTCTTC; CDR3 protein: CASSRMPGPPRDLYNEQFF
clone size: -; D gene: -; J gene: TRBJ1-1; V gene: TRBV7-9; CDR3 DNA: TGTGCCAGCAGCTTAGCGAGTGAAGCTTTCTTT; CDR3 protein: CASSLASEAFF
clone size: -; D gene: TRBD2; J gene: TRBJ2-3; V gene: TRBV6-2/TRBV6-3; CDR3 DNA: TGTGCCAGCAGTTACCCCGAGGGGGAGCGGGGGGGCACAGATACGCAGTATTTT; CDR3 protein: CASSYPEGERGGTDTQYF
clone size: -; D gene: -; J gene: TRBJ1-4; V gene: TRBV4-2; CDR3 DNA: TGTGCCAGCAGCCGAACTCAGGGTGTACTGTTTTTT; CDR3 protein: CASSRTQGVLFF
clone size: -; D gene: -; J gene: TRBJ1-1; V gene: TRBV20-1; CDR3 DNA: TGCAGTGCTAGTGAGGCCGTGCACACTGAAGCTTTCTTT; CDR3 protein: CSASEAVHTEAFF
clone size: once; D gene: TRBD1; J gene: TRBJ2-1; V gene: TRBV6-5; CDR3 DNA: TGTGCCAGCAGGGGACAGGACAATGAGCAGTTCTTC; CDR3 protein: CASRGQDNEQFF
clone size: -; D gene: -; J gene: TRBJ2-5; V gene: TRBV7-6; CDR3 DNA: TGTGCCAGCAGCTTAGCCCTAATTATGGATACGAAAGAGACCCAGTACTTC; CDR3 protein: CASSLALIMDTKETQYF
clone size: -; D gene: -; J gene: TRBJ1-2; V gene: TRBV5-1; CDR3 DNA: TGCGCCAGCAGCATGAACAGAGCTACTAACTATGGCTACACCTTC; CDR3 protein: CASSMNRATNYGYTF
clone size: -; D gene: TRBD2; J gene: TRBJ2-1; V gene: TRBV9; CDR3 DNA: TGTGCCAGCAGCGTAGACGGGGGGGCGGAGAATGAGCAGTTCTTC; CDR3 protein: CASSVDGGAENEQFF
clone size: -; D gene: TRBD1; J gene: TRBJ1-2; V gene: TRBV2; CDR3 DNA: TGTGCCAGCGGAAGACCCAGGGACAGAAGAAACTATGGCTACACCTTC; CDR3 protein: CASGRPRDRRNYGYTF
clone size: -; D gene: TRBD1; J gene: TRBJ1-4; V gene: TRBV3-1/TRBV3-2; CDR3 DNA: TGTGCCAGCAGCCAAGGGGACAGTCTAAATGAAAAACTGTTTTTT; CDR3 protein: CASSQGDSLNEKLFF
clone size: -; D gene: -; J gene: TRBJ2-2; V gene: TRBV3-1/TRBV3-2; CDR3 DNA: TGTGCCAGCAGCTTCGTAGGAGAGCTGTTTTTT; CDR3 protein: CASSFVGELFF
clone size: once; D gene: TRBD1; J gene: TRBJ1-1; V gene: TRBV4-1; CDR3 DNA: TGCGCCAGCAGCCAAGATAGGGGGCTGGACACTGAAGCTTTCTTT; CDR3 protein: CASSQDRGLDTEAFF
clone size: -; D gene: -; J gene: TRBJ2-3; V gene: TRBV28; CDR3 DNA: TGTGCCAGCAGTCTGGACACAGATACGCAGTATTTT; CDR3 protein: CASSLDTDTQYF
clone size: -; D gene: -; J gene: TRBJ2-2; V gene: TRBV9; CDR3 DNA: TGTGCCAGCAGCGTACAGACCCACCGGGAGCTGTTTTTT; CDR3 protein: CASSVQTHRELFF
clone size: -; D gene: -; J gene: TRBJ1-1; V gene: TRBV13; CDR3 DNA: TGTGCCAGCAGGTGGAGGGGGTCAGGGGACACTGAAGCTTTCTTT; CDR3 protein: CASRWRGSGDTEAFF
clone size: -; D gene: -; J gene: TRBJ2-5; V gene: TRBV5-4; CDR3 DNA: TGTGCCAGCAGCTTGGGGGGGGGCTGGAGAGAGACCCAGTACTTC; CDR3 protein: CASSLGGGWRETQYF
clone size: -; D gene: -; J gene: TRBJ1-6; V gene: TRBV19; CDR3 DNA: TGTGCCAGTAGCGCAGGGAGATGGGCCCCCCTCCACTTT; CDR3 protein: CASSAGRWAPLHF
clone size: -; D gene: -; J gene: TRBJ2-7; V gene: TRBV20-1; CDR3 DNA: TGCAGTGCTGGGAGTACCTACGAGCAGTACTTC; CDR3 protein: CSAGSTYEQYF
clone size: -; D gene: -; J gene: TRBJ2-1; V gene: TRBV5-5; CDR3 DNA: TGTGCCAGCAGCTCGGTACGGACGCAACAGTTCTTC; CDR3 protein: CASSSVRTQQFF
clone size: -; D gene: -; J gene: TRBJ1-1; V gene: TRBV3-1/TRBV3-2; CDR3 DNA: TGTGCCAGCAGCCAAGGAGGGGAAACTGAAGCTTTCTTT; CDR3 protein: CASSQGGETEAFF
clone size: -; D gene: TRBD1; J gene: TRBJ2-3; V gene: TRBV6-5; CDR3 DNA: TGTGCCAGCAGTTACTCGGGACAGGAAGATCAGTATTTT; CDR3 protein: CASSYSGQEDQYF
clone size: -; D gene: -; J gene: TRBJ1-1; V gene: TRBV5-1; CDR3 DNA: TGCGCCAGTTCAGGGCTCGGCAACACTGAAGCTTTCTTT; CDR3 protein: CASSGLGNTEAFF
clone size: -; D gene: -; J gene: TRBJ2-1; V gene: TRBV5-1; CDR3 DNA: TGCGCCAGCAGCTTGGCAGCACAACCAAATGAGCAGTTCTTC; CDR3 protein: CASSLAAQPNEQFF
clone size: -; D gene: TRBD1; J gene: TRBJ1-5; V gene: TRBV30; CDR3 DNA: TGTGCCTGGGAGCCGGGACAGGGTGGTAAGCCCCAGCATTTT; CDR3 protein: CAWEPGQGGKPQHF
clone size: -; D gene: -; J gene: TRBJ2-3; V gene: TRBV9; CDR3 DNA: TGTGCCAGCAGCGTGGGTGGCCCGTTCACAGATACGCAGTATTTT; CDR3 protein: CASSVGGPFTDTQYF
clone size: -; D gene: -; J gene: TRBJ2-7; V gene: TRBV1; CDR3 DNA: TGCACCAGCAGCCAAGATCGCGGTCAGGGTGGCGAGCAGTACTTC; CDR3 protein: CTSSQDRGQGGEQYF
clone size: -; D gene: -; J gene: TRBJ2-7; V gene: TRBV30; CDR3 DNA: TGTGCCTGGGGTAGAAGGCCTACGGCGCAGTACTTC; CDR3 protein: CAWGRRPTAQYF
clone size: -; D gene: TRBD1; J gene: TRBJ1-2; V gene: TRBV2; CDR3 DNA: TGTGCCAGCAGTGACCGGGACAGGGAAGGCCTGGGGTATGGCTACACCTTC; CDR3 protein: CASSDRDREGLGYGYTF
clone size: -; D gene: -; J gene: TRBJ1-3; V gene: TRBV5-4; CDR3 DNA: TGTGCCAGCAGCGAGAAAAGCTCTGGAAACACCATATATTTT; CDR3 protein: CASSEKSSGNTIYF